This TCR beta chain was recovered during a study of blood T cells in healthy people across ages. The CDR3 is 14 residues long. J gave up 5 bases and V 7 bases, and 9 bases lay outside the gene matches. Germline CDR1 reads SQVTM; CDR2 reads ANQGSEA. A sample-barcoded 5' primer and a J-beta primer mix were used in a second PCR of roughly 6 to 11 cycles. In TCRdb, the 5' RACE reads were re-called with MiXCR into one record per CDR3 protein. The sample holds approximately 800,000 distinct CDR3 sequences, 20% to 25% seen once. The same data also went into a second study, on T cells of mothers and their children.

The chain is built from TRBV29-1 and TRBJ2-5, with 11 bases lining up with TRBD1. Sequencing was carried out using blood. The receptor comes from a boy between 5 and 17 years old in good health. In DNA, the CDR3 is TGCAGCGCCTGGACAGGGGGCTCAGGGGAGACCCAGTACTTC. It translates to CSAWTGGSGETQYF.